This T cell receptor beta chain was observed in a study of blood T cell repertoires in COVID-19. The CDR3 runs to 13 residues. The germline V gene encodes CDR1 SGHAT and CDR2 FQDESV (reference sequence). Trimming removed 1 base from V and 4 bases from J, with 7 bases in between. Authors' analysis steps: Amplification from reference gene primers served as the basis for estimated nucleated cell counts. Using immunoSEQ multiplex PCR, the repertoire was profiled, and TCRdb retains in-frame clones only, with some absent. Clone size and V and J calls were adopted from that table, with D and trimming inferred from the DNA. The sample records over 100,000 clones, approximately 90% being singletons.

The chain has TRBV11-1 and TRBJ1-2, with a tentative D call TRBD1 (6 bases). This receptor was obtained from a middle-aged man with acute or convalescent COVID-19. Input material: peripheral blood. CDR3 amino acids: CASSLEGVYGYTF. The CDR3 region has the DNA TGTGCCAGCAGCTTAGAGGGGGTCTATGGCTACACCTTC.